This TCR beta chain was observed in a study of Graves' ophthalmopathy and Graves' hyperthyroidism. The study, taken as a whole, reports: A model of 13 signatures distinguished ophthalmopathy from stable hyperthyroidism at roughly 87% sensitivity and roughly 82% specificity.

RNA transcripts were the template, and TCR beta CDR3 regions were amplified from them. HTBI primers primed a first-round RT-PCR, and a second-round multiplex PCR followed. Each CDR3 protein is one row after TCRdb ran MiXCR on the multiplex PCR reads. The data contain 360,000 or so distinct CDR3 sequences, approximately 16% of them singletons. The diagnostic workup employed clinical symptoms, serum thyroxine, TRAb, thyroid ultrasound and orbital computed tomography. This clonotype was counted at least ten times. Its antigen is undetermined. The TCR was taken from a woman between 18 and 30 years old with Graves' ophthalmopathy. Material: peripheral blood.

CDR3 nucleotide sequence: TGTGCCAGCAGTTACCTGTCAAGTCAAGAGACCCAGTACTTC. Amino acids: CASSYLSSQETQYF. This chain links TRBV6-5 with TRBJ2-5; D remains unclear. CDR1 is MNHEY and CDR2 is SVGAGI in the germline V gene. CDR3 length: 14 residues. Trimming stripped 2 bases from V and 2 bases from J, with 9 bases between.